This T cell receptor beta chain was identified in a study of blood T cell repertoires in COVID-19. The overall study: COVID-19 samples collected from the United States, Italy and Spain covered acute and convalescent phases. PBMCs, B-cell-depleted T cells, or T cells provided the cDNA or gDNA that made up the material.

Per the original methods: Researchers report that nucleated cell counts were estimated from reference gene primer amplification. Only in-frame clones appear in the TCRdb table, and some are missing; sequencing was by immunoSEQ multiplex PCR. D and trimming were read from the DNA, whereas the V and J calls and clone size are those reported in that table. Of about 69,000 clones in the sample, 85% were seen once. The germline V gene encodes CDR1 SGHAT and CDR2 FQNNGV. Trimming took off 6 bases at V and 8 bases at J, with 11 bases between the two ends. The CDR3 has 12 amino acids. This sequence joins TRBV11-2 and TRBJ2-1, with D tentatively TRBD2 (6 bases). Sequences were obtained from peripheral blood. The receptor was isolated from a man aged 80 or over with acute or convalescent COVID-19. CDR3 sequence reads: CASRRDSHEQFF. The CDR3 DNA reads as TGTGCCAGCAGACGGGACTCCCATGAGCAGTTCTTC.